This T cell receptor beta chain was found in a study of blood T cell repertoires in COVID-19. The overall study: The samples span acute and convalescent COVID-19 from the United States, Italy and Spain. PBMCs, B-cell-depleted T cells, or T cells were the source of the cDNA or gDNA that made up the material.

It was during active infection that Seattle patients were enrolled and then longitudinally followed. Per the authors' pipeline: Nucleated cell counts were estimated from reference gene primer amplification. Data came from immunoSEQ multiplex PCR; TCRdb stores just in-frame clones and leaves some out. V and J calls and clone size are copied from that table; D and trimming were computed from the DNA. The sample has about 260,000 clones, roughly 90% seen once. Germline V gene lookup returns CDR1 SGHRS and CDR2 YFSETQ. Trimming at V came to 0 bases and at J to 9 bases, leaving 5 bases not matched to a gene. The CDR3 spans 15 residues.

The chain is built from TRBV5-1 and TRBJ2-1, with 11 bases matching TRBD2. The sequenced sample consisted of peripheral blood. The clonotype was recovered from a woman in her twenties or thirties with COVID-19, enrolled during active disease. CDR3 in DNA: TGCGCCAGCAGCTTGGGGCTAGCGGGAGGAAGTGAGCAGTTCTTC. Protein: CASSLGLAGGSEQFF.